These 21 T cell receptor beta chains came from one sample sequenced in a study of T cells in Graves' hyperthyroidism and ophthalmopathy. TCR beta CDR3 region amplification was performed from RNA transcripts. The primer set for the first-round RT-PCR of the TCR CDR3 was HTBI. TCRdb re-called the multiplex PCR reads through MiXCR, storing one row per CDR3 protein. The table records 300,000 to 350,000 distinct CDR3 sequences, around 23% of them present only once. Sequencing was done on a sample of blood. Every receptor here comes from a woman aged 50 to 65 with Graves' hyperthyroidism.

The chain is built from TRBV4-1 and TRBJ2-3; 10 bases line up with TRBD2. This CDR3 region has 16 residues. The V gene's germline CDR1 is MGHRA and CDR2 YSYEKL. V was pared by 4 bases and J by 4 bases, with 8 bases of the junction left unmatched. Here the CDR3 DNA reads TGCGCCAGCAGCCCTTTGGGACTAGCGATACCAGATACGCAGTATTTT. Translation gives CASSPLGLAIPDTQYF.

The chain is built from TRBV5-1 and TRBJ1-6; no clear D gene. Germline CDR1 and CDR2: SGHRS and YFSETQ. Trimming pared 6 bases from V and 5 bases from J, leaving 12 bases between. CDR3 length: 14 amino acids. The CDR3 is CASKPPGDNSPLHF. CDR3 bases: TGCGCCAGCAAGCCCCCTGGAGATAATTCACCCCTCCACTTT. Full variable domain (missing parts from reference TRBV5-1 and TRBJ1-6): KAGVTQTPRYLIKTRGQQVTLSCSPISGHRSVSWYQQTPGQGLQFLFEYFSETQRNKGNFPGRFSGRQFSNSRSEMNVSTLELGDSALYLCASKPPGDNSPLHFGNGTRLTVT.

As concerns this clonotype: A clone one base away is much larger, so this may be a read error. The chain carries TRBV7-9 and TRBJ2-2, with TRBD1 matching over 7 bases. The CDR3 contains 14 residues. Germline V gives CDR1 SEHNR, CDR2 FQNEAQ (reference sequence). CDR3 sequence (DNA): TGTGCCAGCAGCCCAGACAGGGCCACCGGGGAGCTGTCTTTT. Its protein product is CASSPDRATGELSF.

In this sample, this clonotype turned up many times. The chain has TRBV18 and TRBJ1-1; 7 nucleotides align to TRBD1. The germline V gene encodes CDR1 KGHSH and CDR2 LQKENI. This CDR3 has 16 amino acids. V shed 4 bases, J shed 4 bases, and the junction held 12 bases outside the gene matches. CDR3 protein: CASSRTTGEAGTEAFF. DNA of the CDR3: TGTGCCAGCTCACGGACCACAGGGGAGGCTGGCACTGAAGCTTTCTTT. Together with reference TRBV18 and TRBJ1-1, the CDR3 gives the full variable domain: NAGVMQNPRHLVRRRGQEARLRCSPMKGHSHVYWYRQLPEEGLKFMVYLQKENIIDESGMPKERFSAEFPKEGPSILRIQQVVRGDSAAYFCASSRTTGEAGTEAFFGQGTRLTVV.

The chain recombines TRBV20-1 with TRBJ2-7; 8 bases fit TRBD2. Germline-derived CDR1 and CDR2 are DFQATT and SNEGSKA (reference sequence). J gave up 7 bases and V 3 bases, and 8 bases lay outside the gene matches. CDR3 length: 13 amino acids. The CDR3 DNA is TGCAGTGCTAGGGGGAGCGGGAGCCTTGAGCAGTACTTC. This codes for CSARGSGSLEQYF.

This clonotype was seen ten or more times. The genes are TRBV20-1 and TRBJ2-7; D is unclear. Looked up from germline, CDR1 is DFQATT and CDR2 is SNEGSKA (reference sequence). With 6 bases removed from V and 0 bases from J, the gap between germline ends came to 15 bases. The CDR3 extends over 14 amino acids. This chain's CDR3 is CSALPSGNSYEQYF. The CDR3 DNA sequence: TGCAGTGCCCTGCCGTCGGGCAACTCCTACGAGCAGTACTTC.

This clonotype was recorded at least ten times. The chain links TRBV2 to TRBJ2-4; possible D gene TRBD1, 5 bases. There are 13 residues in the CDR3. Trimming pared 7 bases from V and 2 bases from J, leaving 9 bases between. In germline, CDR1 is SNHLY, CDR2 FYNNEI. The CDR3 DNA follows: TGTGCCAGCAAACAGGAACCCAAAAACATTCAGTACTTC. Its protein product is CASKQEPKNIQYF.

This clonotype was found a few times. This could be a read error, since a much larger clone is one nucleotide away. The chain carries TRBV20-1 and TRBJ2-1, with D possibly matching TRBD1 (5 bases). The CDR3 has 12 amino acids. Trimming shortened V by 3 bases and J by 9 bases, and 12 bases separated the two germline ends. Per the germline V gene, CDR1 is DFQATT and CDR2 is SNEGSKA (reference sequence). CDR3: CSASKGRAEQFF. CDR3 sequence (DNA): TGCAGTGCTAGTAAGGGCAGGGCTGAGCAGTTCTTC.

This clonotype was seen ten or more times. V and J are TRBV28 and TRBJ2-7, with 9 bases lining up with TRBD1. The germline gives CDR1 MDHEN, CDR2 SYDVKM. V trimming: 6 bases; J trimming: 4 bases; junction bases outside the gene matches: 13. The CDR3 is 16 residues long. The CDR3 nucleotides are TGTGCCAGCAGACTCGCAATGGGACAGGGATTATACGAGCAGTACTTC. It encodes CASRLAMGQGLYEQYF.

This clonotype has only a few counts. This sequence joins TRBV6-5 and TRBJ2-1; no reliable D call. This CDR3 region has 13 residues. The ends were cut back, 2 bases at V and 4 bases at J, with 6 bases in the middle. CDR1 is MNHEY and CDR2 is SVGAGI in the germline V gene. The CDR3 protein is CASSYGRYNEQFF. DNA of the CDR3: TGTGCCAGCAGTTACGGCAGGTACAATGAGCAGTTCTTC.

The sample holds a few counts of this clonotype. The CDR3 coding sequence is TGTGCCAGTACCTTGGCTGATTCGGGACAGGGTGACACTGAAGCTTTCTTT. Amino acid sequence: CASTLADSGQGDTEAFF. The chain has TRBV19 and TRBJ1-1, with TRBD1 identical over 9 bases. The CDR3 runs to 17 residues. Per germline, CDR1 LNHDA and CDR2 SQIVND (reference sequence). V shed 7 bases, J shed 3 bases, and the junction held 15 bases outside the gene matches.

In its sample, this clonotype was seen many times. The rearrangement uses TRBV18 and TRBJ1-2; D remains unclear. Germline-derived CDR1 and CDR2 are KGHSH and LQKENI. The V end lost 0 bases, the J end lost 8 bases, and 16 bases lay between the germline ends. This CDR3 contains 15 residues. For the CDR3, the DNA is TGTGCCAGCTCACCACCGGGGAGCCAACGCGAGGGCTACACCTTC. Translating gives CASSPPGSQREGYTF.

This clonotype was picked up a small number of times. The V gene is TRBV10-3, the J gene TRBJ2-5; 9 nucleotides line up with TRBD1. Germline V CDR1 and CDR2: ENHRY, SYGVKD. Unmatched junction bases numbered 4, after V lost 0 bases and J lost 5 bases. There are 15 residues in the CDR3. CDR3 in amino acids: CAISESGQGGETQYF. The CDR3, as DNA: TGTGCCATCAGTGAGTCGGGACAGGGCGGGGAGACCCAGTACTTC.

This clonotype was seen ten or more times. CDR3 sequence reads: CSAREDRFEAFF. CDR3 DNA sequence: TGCAGTGCTAGAGAGGACAGGTTCGAAGCTTTCTTT. The rearrangement uses TRBV20-1 and TRBJ1-1, with 7 positions matching TRBD1. Germline CDR1 and CDR2: DFQATT and SNEGSKA (reference sequence). The ends lost 0 bases at V and 8 bases at J; junction bases unmatched: 3. This CDR3 region has 12 residues.

This clonotype appeared many times. The chain couples TRBV11-3 to TRBJ2-4, with 8 bases matching TRBD1. The ends lost 4 bases at V and 6 bases at J; junction bases unmatched: 14. The CDR3 runs 17 residues. Germline values: CDR1 SGHNT, CDR2 YENEEA. CDR3 in DNA: TGTGCCAGCAGCTCCGTTAAGGCCGGGACAGGCTTAAACATTCAGTACTTC. Translating it yields CASSSVKAGTGLNIQYF.

There are a few counts of this clonotype. J is TRBJ2-7 and V is TRBV7-3, with D maybe TRBD2 (6 bases). Per the germline V gene, CDR1 is SGHTA and CDR2 is FQGTGA. The CDR3 is 16 amino acids. Trimming took 1 base from V and 7 from J, leaving 20 bases between them. The CDR3 coding sequence is TGTGCCAGCAGCTTAAGTAGCGGAACCTCCCCGGGGGAGCAGTACTTC. Amino acid sequence: CASSLSSGTSPGEQYF.

The chain carries TRBV7-8 and TRBJ2-1; TRBD1 matches 7 bases. The CDR3 has 15 amino acids. CDR1 SGHVS and CDR2 FQNEAQ come from the germline V gene. The V segment lost 6 bases and the J segment 1 base; nucleotides outside the gene matches: 6. CDR3 sequence reads: CASRVQTGSYNEQFF. CDR3 in DNA: TGTGCCAGCAGAGTTCAGACAGGGTCCTACAATGAGCAGTTCTTC.

This clonotype was observed at least ten times. In DNA form, the CDR3 reads TGTGCCAGCAGTGGCCGGGACAGCACACAAGAGACCCAGTACTTC. Translation: CASSGRDSTQETQYF. V is TRBV28 and J is TRBJ2-5; 7 bases match TRBD1. The germline CDR1 and CDR2 sequences are MDHEN and SYDVKM. V lost 5 bases and J lost 2; bases outside the gene matches: 8. The CDR3 sequence is 15 residues long.

This clonotype was recorded many times. V and J are TRBV11-2 and TRBJ1-6, with D hard to call. Germline V gene sequence: CDR1 SGHAT, CDR2 FQNNGV. Between the trimmed V and J ends, which lost 3 bases and 2 bases, there was a span of 11 bases. There are 16 residues in the CDR3. This CDR3 is CASSFGSITYNSPLHF. CDR3 DNA: TGTGCCAGCAGCTTCGGTAGTATCACCTATAATTCACCCCTCCACTTT.

At least ten counts were recorded for this clonotype. The chain links TRBV5-1 to TRBJ1-1, with a weak D call TRBD1 (6 bases). V was clipped by 5 bases and J by 4 bases, with 12 bases between them. The CDR3 contains 13 residues. Looked up from germline, CDR1 is SGHRS and CDR2 is YFSETQ. The CDR3 bases are TGCGCCAGCAGGGGGGGCGAGGGCACTGAAGCTTTCTTT. It is translated as CASRGGEGTEAFF.

The chain uses TRBV20-1 and TRBJ2-5; 12 bases fit TRBD2. With 2 bases clipped from V and 4 bases from J, the junction kept 8 bases outside the gene matches. This CDR3 region has 16 residues. Germline V CDR1 and CDR2: DFQATT, SNEGSKA (reference sequence). CDR3 protein: CSARHLAGGLRETQYF. CDR3 nucleotide sequence: TGCAGTGCTAGACATCTAGCGGGGGGGCTTCGAGAGACCCAGTACTTC.